This T cell receptor (beta chain) was captured by sequencing in a study of monozygotic twins with inflammatory bowel disease. General study results and limits: Repertoire likeness was no different across concordant and discordant twins, perhaps owing to restricted power.

CDR3 length: 14 residues. The quantity of total RNA per TCR library was 3500 ng. TCRdb reprocessed the 5' RACE reads and stores each CDR3 protein as one record, lacking DNA. The sample has around 450,000 distinct CDR3 sequences; the top ten hold 2% to 2.5%. To note about this clonotype: Its target is not known.

RNA in its total form was extracted from whole blood, and T cells were not sorted. The receptor was isolated from a human donor with ulcerative colitis or Crohn's disease, or a healthy co-twin of an affected twin (not recorded which). Sequenced material: blood. V is TRBV12-3 or TRBV12-4 and J is TRBJ2-3; TCRdb lists TRBD1, though no DNA is available to test this call. CDR3: CASSWGASTDTQYF.